This is a list of T cell receptor beta chains from one sample in a study of ipilimumab plus nivolumab after autologous stem cell transplantation. TCRdb's copy holds only in-frame clones and misses some; the assay was immunoSEQ multiplex PCR. This table holds approximately 40,000 clones, 85% to 95% found once. The sequencing here drew on PBMCs, taken in a trial of ipilimumab plus nivolumab as post-transplant consolidation. All receptors derive from a male donor with multiple myeloma. Each CDR3 is given with its conserved first and last residue. The order of the fields is D gene, clone size, J gene, V gene, CDR3 DNA, CDR3 protein. The D gene is left open where the match is weak. Clone size is given for some rows only: seen once, a few or many times, or a class if the clone is expanded.

d_gene: .
abundance: .
j_gene: TRBJ2-3
v_gene: TRBV19
CDR3nt: TGTGCCAGTAGTGCCTTTAGCACAGATACGCAGTATTTT
CDR3aa: CASSAFSTDTQYF

d_gene: .
abundance: few
j_gene: TRBJ1-6
v_gene: TRBV4-2
CDR3nt: TGTGCCAGCAGCCAATCAGAGGGCTCCTATAATTCACCCCTCCACTTT
CDR3aa: CASSQSEGSYNSPLHF

d_gene: TRBD1
abundance: few
j_gene: TRBJ1-2
v_gene: TRBV7-9
CDR3nt: TGTGCCAGCAGCTTCAACCGGGACAGGGCTTACGGCTACACCTTC
CDR3aa: CASSFNRDRAYGYTF

d_gene: TRBD1
abundance: .
j_gene: TRBJ1-3
v_gene: TRBV7-2
CDR3nt: TGTGCCAGCAGCAGACAGGGTTCTCAGGGAAACACCATATATTTT
CDR3aa: CASSRQGSQGNTIYF

d_gene: .
abundance: .
j_gene: TRBJ1-1
v_gene: TRBV7-2
CDR3nt: TGTGCCAGCAGCTTACATCATGTGCCGGCGGCGAACACTGAAGCTTTCTTT
CDR3aa: CASSLHHVPAANTEAFF

d_gene: TRBD2
abundance: .
j_gene: TRBJ2-7
v_gene: TRBV28
CDR3nt: TGTGCCAGCAGTTCCACCGGGACTAGCGGACCCAGACTAAGCTCCTACGAGCAGTACTTC
CDR3aa: CASSSTGTSGPRLSSYEQYF

d_gene: .
abundance: .
j_gene: TRBJ2-7
v_gene: TRBV7-2
CDR3nt: TGTGCCAGCAGCTTAGGAGGAGGCGAGCAGTACTTC
CDR3aa: CASSLGGGEQYF

d_gene: TRBD2
abundance: .
j_gene: TRBJ2-5
v_gene: TRBV5-1
CDR3nt: TGCGCCAGCAGCTTCACTAGCGGGGGGGCCAGTGAGACCCAGTACTTC
CDR3aa: CASSFTSGGASETQYF

d_gene: TRBD1
abundance: once
j_gene: TRBJ2-3
v_gene: TRBV11-1
CDR3nt: TGTGCCAGCTCACAAGCGACAGGGATTACAGATACGCAGTATTTT
CDR3aa: CASSQATGITDTQYF

d_gene: TRBD1
abundance: .
j_gene: TRBJ1-2
v_gene: TRBV28
CDR3nt: TGTGCCAGCAGGGCCCCTGGACAGGGGAGCTTTGGCTACACCTTC
CDR3aa: CASRAPGQGSFGYTF

d_gene: .
abundance: .
j_gene: TRBJ2-3
v_gene: TRBV7-8
CDR3nt: TGTGCCAGCAGCTTAGAGCGGTACCTGGGCCCAGATACGCAGTATTTT
CDR3aa: CASSLERYLGPDTQYF

d_gene: TRBD1
abundance: .
j_gene: TRBJ2-5
v_gene: TRBV7-7
CDR3nt: TGTGCTAGCAGCTTCGGGGGACAGGGCCAAGAGACCCAGTACTTC
CDR3aa: CASSFGGQGQETQYF

d_gene: .
abundance: .
j_gene: TRBJ2-3
v_gene: TRBV9
CDR3nt: TGTGCCAGCAGCGTGACGGACGGGACTTGGGATACGCAGTATTTT
CDR3aa: CASSVTDGTWDTQYF

d_gene: .
abundance: .
j_gene: TRBJ2-5
v_gene: TRBV19
CDR3nt: TGTGCCAGTAGTATAATTCAGGGAGTACGAGAGACCCAGTACTTC
CDR3aa: CASSIIQGVRETQYF

d_gene: TRBD2
abundance: .
j_gene: TRBJ2-3
v_gene: TRBV4-2
CDR3nt: TGTGCCAGCAGCCAAGATCTAGCGGGGGGTTTTACGCAGTATTTT
CDR3aa: CASSQDLAGGFTQYF

d_gene: .
abundance: once
j_gene: TRBJ2-5
v_gene: TRBV28
CDR3nt: TGTGCCAGCAGGAGGGGGAGGGCCTTTCAAGAGACCCAGTACTTC
CDR3aa: CASRRGRAFQETQYF

d_gene: .
abundance: .
j_gene: TRBJ1-5
v_gene: TRBV28
CDR3nt: TGTGCCACCCGGACGGGGGGCAATCAGCCCCAGCATTTT
CDR3aa: CATRTGGNQPQHF

d_gene: .
abundance: once
j_gene: TRBJ2-3
v_gene: TRBV5-8
CDR3nt: TGTGCCAGCAGTGGAGACACAGATACGCAGTATTTT
CDR3aa: CASSGDTDTQYF

d_gene: .
abundance: .
j_gene: TRBJ1-5
v_gene: TRBV27
CDR3nt: TGTGCCAGCAGCCACGGTAGATCGGGGGGAGATCAGCCCCAGCATTTT
CDR3aa: CASSHGRSGGDQPQHF

d_gene: TRBD1
abundance: .
j_gene: TRBJ2-2
v_gene: TRBV23-1
CDR3nt: TGCGCCAGCAGTCAATCTCGGACAGGGGCTGCCGGGGAGCTGTTTTTT
CDR3aa: CASSQSRTGAAGELFF

d_gene: TRBD2
abundance: .
j_gene: TRBJ2-7
v_gene: TRBV2
CDR3nt: TGTGCCAGCACTCCACTAGCGGGAGGCGGCGAGCAGTACTTC
CDR3aa: CASTPLAGGGEQYF

d_gene: .
abundance: .
j_gene: TRBJ2-7
v_gene: TRBV28
CDR3nt: TGTGCCAGCAGAGTGGGAGGATACGAGCAGTACTTC
CDR3aa: CASRVGGYEQYF

d_gene: TRBD2
abundance: .
j_gene: TRBJ2-3
v_gene: TRBV9
CDR3nt: TGTGCCAGCAGCCCTGGGACCGGGACTAGCGGATCAGATACGCAGTATTTT
CDR3aa: CASSPGTGTSGSDTQYF

d_gene: TRBD1
abundance: .
j_gene: TRBJ1-2
v_gene: TRBV2
CDR3nt: TGTGCCAGGGGGGCGGAGGGGGCCTATGGCTACACCTTC
CDR3aa: CARGAEGAYGYTF

d_gene: TRBD1
abundance: .
j_gene: TRBJ2-3
v_gene: TRBV7-2
CDR3nt: TGTGCCAGCAGCTTGGGACAGGGTGGAACAGATACGCAGTATTTT
CDR3aa: CASSLGQGGTDTQYF

d_gene: TRBD1
abundance: .
j_gene: TRBJ1-2
v_gene: TRBV7-2
CDR3nt: TGTGCCAGCAGCCCCGGGACAGGGGTAGGCTATGGCTACACCTTC
CDR3aa: CASSPGTGVGYGYTF

d_gene: TRBD2
abundance: once
j_gene: TRBJ2-7
v_gene: TRBV9
CDR3nt: TGTGCCAGCAGCCCCGGGACTAGCGGGGAGGGAGAGCAGTACTTC
CDR3aa: CASSPGTSGEGEQYF

d_gene: .
abundance: .
j_gene: TRBJ1-2
v_gene: TRBV5-1
CDR3nt: TGCGCCAGCAGCTTGCCTACTTCTTCAGCTAACTATGGCTACACCTTC
CDR3aa: CASSLPTSSANYGYTF

d_gene: .
abundance: once
j_gene: TRBJ2-1
v_gene: TRBV19
CDR3nt: TGTGCCAGTAGTAATGTGGATGAGCAGTTCTTC
CDR3aa: CASSNVDEQFF

d_gene: .
abundance: .
j_gene: TRBJ2-5
v_gene: TRBV30
CDR3nt: TGTGCCTGGACTCTACAAGAGACCCAGTACTTC
CDR3aa: CAWTLQETQYF

d_gene: .
abundance: few
j_gene: TRBJ1-5
v_gene: TRBV2
CDR3nt: TGTGCCAGCAGTGACTCCTATCAGCCCCAGCATTTT
CDR3aa: CASSDSYQPQHF

d_gene: .
abundance: once
j_gene: TRBJ2-2
v_gene: TRBV4-3
CDR3nt: TGCGCCAGCAGCCAAACCTTGGGAGTTACCGGGGAGCTGTTTTTT
CDR3aa: CASSQTLGVTGELFF

d_gene: TRBD2
abundance: once
j_gene: TRBJ2-1
v_gene: TRBV28
CDR3nt: TGTGCCAGCAGTCTTGGACTAGCGGAAAACAATGAGCAGTTCTTC
CDR3aa: CASSLGLAENNEQFF

d_gene: TRBD2
abundance: .
j_gene: TRBJ2-1
v_gene: TRBV18
CDR3nt: TGTGCCAGCTCACCCCCTAGCGGGGGGTCCTCCTACAATGAGCAGTTCTTC
CDR3aa: CASSPPSGGSSYNEQFF

d_gene: TRBD1
abundance: .
j_gene: TRBJ2-7
v_gene: TRBV4-1
CDR3nt: TGCGCCAGCAGCCAAGTAAGGACAGGCTCCTACGAGCAGTACTTC
CDR3aa: CASSQVRTGSYEQYF

d_gene: TRBD2
abundance: .
j_gene: TRBJ2-3
v_gene: TRBV7-9
CDR3nt: TGTGCCAGCAGCTTAGCAGAGGGACTAGCGGGGAGGGTGTATTTT
CDR3aa: CASSLAEGLAGRVYF

d_gene: .
abundance: once
j_gene: TRBJ1-1
v_gene: TRBV6-5
CDR3nt: TGTGCCAGCACTTCGGGCGGCCTGAACACTGAAGCTTTCTTT
CDR3aa: CASTSGGLNTEAFF

d_gene: .
abundance: .
j_gene: TRBJ2-3
v_gene: TRBV27
CDR3nt: TGTGCCAGCAGTTTAGGGGACCGTAGCACAGATACGCAGTATTTT
CDR3aa: CASSLGDRSTDTQYF

d_gene: .
abundance: .
j_gene: TRBJ1-6
v_gene: TRBV6-1
CDR3nt: TGTGCCAGCAGTGAACCCACGCTAAGAGGGCGCAATAATTCACCCCTCCACTTT
CDR3aa: CASSEPTLRGRNNSPLHF

d_gene: .
abundance: .
j_gene: TRBJ2-3
v_gene: TRBV14
CDR3nt: TGTGCCAGCAGCCAAGATCTGTTTGGGTACACAGATACGCAGTATTTT
CDR3aa: CASSQDLFGYTDTQYF

d_gene: TRBD2
abundance: once
j_gene: TRBJ2-2
v_gene: TRBV7-2
CDR3nt: TGTGCCAGCAGCGATATCTGGATACTAGCGGGAGAAGGTGCCGGGGAGCTGTTTTTT
CDR3aa: CASSDIWILAGEGAGELFF

d_gene: TRBD1
abundance: .
j_gene: TRBJ2-7
v_gene: TRBV11-1
CDR3nt: TGTGCCAGCAGCGGAGACAGGGGTGGCGAGCAGTACTTC
CDR3aa: CASSGDRGGEQYF

d_gene: TRBD2
abundance: .
j_gene: TRBJ2-5
v_gene: TRBV5-4
CDR3nt: TGTGCCAGCAGTTTCCTTCTGTCCAGCGGGGGGGCCGTGGAGACCCAGTACTTC
CDR3aa: CASSFLLSSGGAVETQYF